This T cell receptor (beta chain) was sequenced during a study of T cell repertoires in cytomegalovirus infection. Study-wide results and caveats: Summed frequency of public TCR beta families distinguished CMV carriers with the relevant HLA.

Each CDR3 protein gets one entry after TCRdb re-called the reads with MiXCR. The sample contains about 600,000 distinct CDR3 sequences, roughly 24% of which appear only once. V dropped 4 bases and J dropped 3 bases, with 24 bases sitting between them. The CDR3 is made up of 18 amino acids. Germline V lookup: CDR1 SGHVS, CDR2 FNYEAQ. At least ten counts were recorded for this clonotype. The antigen is not known. The chain recombines TRBV7-6 with TRBJ1-2; a weak D match, TRBD1 (5 bases). Sequenced material: CD8+ T cells from PBMCs. The TCR originated in a human donor in good health (CMV status not recorded). Some clones in this sample may be carry-over from other donors' samples. Here the CDR3 reads CASSYPGTGRGGDYGYTF. The CDR3 DNA reads TGTGCCAGCAGCTACCCCGGGACGGGCCGTGGAGGCGACTATGGCTACACCTTC.